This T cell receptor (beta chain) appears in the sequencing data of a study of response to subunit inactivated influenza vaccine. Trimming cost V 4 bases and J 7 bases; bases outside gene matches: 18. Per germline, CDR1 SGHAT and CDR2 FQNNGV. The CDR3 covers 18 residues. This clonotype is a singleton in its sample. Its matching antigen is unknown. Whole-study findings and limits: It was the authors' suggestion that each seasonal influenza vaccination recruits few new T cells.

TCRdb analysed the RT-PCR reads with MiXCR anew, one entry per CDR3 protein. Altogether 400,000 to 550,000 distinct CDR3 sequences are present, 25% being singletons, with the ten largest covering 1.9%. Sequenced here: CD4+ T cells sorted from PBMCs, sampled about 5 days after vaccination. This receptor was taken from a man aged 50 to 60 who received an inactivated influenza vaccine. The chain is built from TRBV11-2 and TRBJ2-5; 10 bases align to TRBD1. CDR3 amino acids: CASSSVQFETGGGGTQYF. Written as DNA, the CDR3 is TGTGCCAGCAGCTCGGTACAATTTGAGACAGGGGGCGGAGGGACCCAGTACTTC.